These 30 T cell receptor beta chains came from one sample sequenced in a study of shared clonotypes between healthy human individuals. The method was immunoSEQ multiplex PCR; TCRdb's version includes in-frame clones alone and lacks a portion of them. Among more than 450,000 clones listed, more than 65% were seen once. The sequenced sample consisted of PBMCs. The receptors shown here come from a middle-aged woman in good health. Some clones in this sample may be carry-over from other donors' samples.

The sample holds a few counts of this clone. The chain joins TRBV28 to TRBJ2-2; 8 nucleotides agree with TRBD2. The CDR3 is 16 amino acids. Germline CDR1 is MDHEN and CDR2 is SYDVKM. Trimming at V came to 6 bases and at J to 6 bases, leaving 12 bases not matched to a gene. CDR3 in DNA: TGTGCCAGCAGGCCCCTGGAGCGGGAGACCTCCGGGGAGCTGTTTTTT. This sequence encodes CASRPLERETSGELFF.

The chain couples TRBV2 to TRBJ2-3; D is ambiguous. The CDR3 runs 12 residues. From germline, CDR1 is SNHLY and CDR2 FYNNEI. V lost 6 bases, J lost 4 bases, and 8 bases lay in between. The CDR3 DNA reads TGTGCCAGCAGAAAAGGTGCAGATACGCAGTATTTT. Translating gives CASRKGADTQYF.

The rearrangement uses TRBV27 and TRBJ2-7; TRBD2 is a possible D gene (6 bases). The CDR3 loop spans 13 amino acids. V was shortened by 11 bases and J by 3 bases, with 17 bases between the two germline ends. Germline CDR1 reads MNHEY; CDR2 reads SMNVEV (reference sequence). CDR3 nucleotide sequence: TGTGCCTCCTCCCGGGGACTGAACTACGAGCAGTACTTC. Its translation is CASSRGLNYEQYF.

This clone was observed many times. CDR3 DNA: TGCGCCAGCAGCTTGGGTCCCAGGGAGAACACTGAAGCTTTCTTT. This translates into CASSLGPRENTEAFF. V is TRBV5-1 and J is TRBJ1-1; weak D call: TRBD1 (5 bases). With 0 bases removed from V and 1 base from J, the gap between germline ends came to 10 bases. Germline values: CDR1 SGHRS, CDR2 YFSETQ. The CDR3 extends over 15 amino acids.

V gene TRBV10-3 combines with J gene TRBJ2-5; 8 bases line up with TRBD1. Near its end, the DNA agrees better with TRBJ2-7, so the J call may be wrong. The CDR3 loop spans 13 amino acids. CDR1 is ENHRY and CDR2 is SYGVKD in the germline V gene. The CDR3 sequence is CAITDREGYEQYF. The CDR3 DNA reads as TGTGCCATCACGGACAGGGAAGGCTACGAGCAGTACTTC.

The J gene is TRBJ1-2, the V gene TRBV28; D ambiguous. The CDR3 runs 15 residues. V lost 4 bases to trimming and J lost 13 bases, with 25 bases between them. Germline CDR1 MDHEN, CDR2 SYDVKM. CDR3 DNA: TGTGCCAGCAGTTCTCCTGTCCCTCCGGTCCAGGCCGCCACCTTC. It codes for CASSSPVPPVQAATF.

The chain joins TRBV7-9 to TRBJ2-3; 8 positions match TRBD2. Trimming cost V 5 bases and J 6 bases; bases outside gene matches: 10. Germline lookup yields CDR1 SEHNR and CDR2 FQNEAQ (reference sequence). The CDR3 spans 15 residues. CDR3 amino acids: CASSLLTSVYDTQYF. CDR3 nucleotides: TGTGCCAGCAGCCTCCTGACTAGCGTCTATGATACGCAGTATTTT.

This clone was detected only once. The V gene is TRBV7-9, the J gene TRBJ1-1; a weak D match, TRBD1 (6 bases). CDR1 and CDR2 (germline): SEHNR, FQNEAQ (reference sequence). There are 15 residues in the CDR3. Trimming removed 5 bases from V and 2 bases from J, with 15 bases in between. CDR3: CASSQTGQRNTEAFF. As DNA, the CDR3 is TGTGCCAGCAGCCAGACCGGACAGAGAAACACTGAAGCTTTCTTT. Filled out from reference TRBV7-9 and TRBJ1-1, the complete variable domain reads DTGVSQNPRHKITKRGQNVTFRCDPISEHNRLYWYRQTLGQGPEFLTYFQNEAQLEKSRLLSDRFSAERPKGSFSTLEIQRTEQGDSAMYLCASSQTGQRNTEAFFGQGTRLTVV.

This clone was counted a few times. The chain recombines TRBV19 with TRBJ1-5; unclear D gene. The CDR3 contains 16 residues. Germline V gene data show CDR1 as LNHDA and CDR2 as SQIVND (reference sequence). Trimming removed 4 bases from V and 2 bases from J, with 15 bases in between. Here the CDR3 reads CASSTRARRGNQPQHF. CDR3 nucleotides: TGTGCCAGTAGTACTCGGGCCCGGCGGGGCAATCAGCCCCAGCATTTT.

This clone has only a few counts. This chain joins TRBV28 and TRBJ2-1; TRBD2 matches at 11 bases. Germline loops: CDR1 MDHEN, CDR2 SYDVKM. The CDR3 consists of 15 residues. J gave up 4 bases and V 7 bases, and 6 bases lay outside the gene matches. The CDR3 loop is CASNLSGRGYNEQFF. In DNA form, the CDR3 reads TGTGCCAGCAACCTTAGCGGGAGGGGGTACAATGAGCAGTTCTTC.

The chain has TRBV2 and TRBJ2-1; 7 nucleotides agree with TRBD2. Germline V gives CDR1 SNHLY, CDR2 FYNNEI. Trimming took 8 bases from V and 7 from J; bases not matched to a gene: 2. CDR3 size: 11 residues. As DNA, the CDR3 is TGTGCCAGCCGGGGGGAAAATGAGCAGTTCTTC. The encoded protein is CASRGENEQFF.

This clone was detected a few times. The chain carries TRBV30 and TRBJ1-4; D is uncertain. The CDR3 consists of 13 residues. V lost 3 bases, J lost 8 bases, and 13 bases lay in between. Looked up from germline, CDR1 is GTSNPN and CDR2 is SVGIG (reference sequence). The CDR3 sequence: CAWRARVGEKLFF. CDR3 DNA: TGTGCCTGGAGGGCCCGGGTCGGCGAAAAACTGTTTTTT. The full variable domain, rest sourced from reference TRBV30 and TRBJ1-4, is SQTIHQWPATLVQPVGSPLSLECTVEGTSNPNLYWYRQAAGRGLQLLFYSVGIGQISSEVPQNLSASRPQDRQFILSSKKLLLSDSGFYLCAWRARVGEKLFFGSGTQLSVL.

The V call is TRBV30, the J call TRBJ2-7; 12 nucleotides agree with TRBD2. This CDR3 is 18 amino acids long. Germline-derived CDR1 and CDR2 are GTSNPN and SVGIG (reference sequence). The trim removed 4 bases at V and 3 bases at J, leaving 16 bases unmatched. CDR3 sequence reads: CAWTRSTIGLAGFYEQYF. The CDR3 region has the DNA TGTGCCTGGACACGGAGTACTATTGGACTAGCGGGATTCTACGAGCAGTACTTC.

V is TRBV28 and J is TRBJ1-1; 8 positions agree with TRBD1. This CDR3 comprises 12 residues. J lost 10 bases, V lost 3 bases, and 4 bases had no gene match. Germline-derived CDR1 and CDR2 are MDHEN and SYDVKM. CDR3 coding DNA: TGTGCCAGCAGTTTGGACAGGGCCTCAGCTTTCTTT. Protein product: CASSLDRASAFF.

This chain uses TRBV7-9 with TRBJ2-5; the D is unclear. Trimming stripped 1 base from V and 2 bases from J, with 11 bases between. CDR1 SEHNR and CDR2 FQNEAQ come from the germline V gene (reference sequence). The CDR3 runs to 15 residues. CDR3 sequence reads: CASSLGAGRQETQYF. CDR3 in DNA: TGTGCCAGCAGCTTAGGCGCTGGCAGACAAGAGACCCAGTACTTC.

The chain combines TRBV4-1 with TRBJ2-3; D may be TRBD1 (6 bases). The CDR3 contains 16 residues. Germline values: CDR1 MGHRA, CDR2 YSYEKL. The ends were cut back, 4 bases at V and 7 bases at J, with 21 bases in the middle. CDR3 sequence (DNA): TGCGCCAGCAGCCGAGGGGTGGGACAACACCCGTATACGCAGTATTTT. Protein sequence: CASSRGVGQHPYTQYF.

As regards this clone: At the DNA level, this CDR3 is encoded by other sequences in the same sample as well. The rearrangement links TRBV28 to TRBJ2-7, with a possible D match to TRBD2 (5 bases). The CDR3 runs 14 residues. CDR1 and CDR2 from the germline V gene are MDHEN and SYDVKM. With 3 bases removed from V and 0 bases from J, the gap between germline ends came to 9 bases. The CDR3 sequence is CASSFKGVSYEQYF. The CDR3 DNA follows: TGTGCCAGCAGTTTCAAGGGAGTCTCCTACGAGCAGTACTTC.

Many counts were recorded for this clone. The CDR3 DNA reads as TGCAGCGTGTGGAGGGAGGACACTGAAGCTTTCTTT. The encoded protein is CSVWREDTEAFF. The J gene is TRBJ1-1, the V gene TRBV29-1, with D hard to call. CDR3 length equals 12 residues. Between the trimmed V and J ends, which lost 6 bases and 3 bases, there was a span of 11 bases. Germline loops: CDR1 SQVTM, CDR2 ANQGSEA. Variable domain in full (rest from reference TRBV29-1 and TRBJ1-1): SAVISQKPSRDICQRGTSLTIQCQVDSQVTMMFWYRQQPGQSLTLIATANQGSEATYESGFVIDKFPISRPNLTFSTLTVSNMSPEDSSIYLCSVWREDTEAFFGQGTRLTVV.

The rearrangement uses TRBV6-1 and TRBJ2-5, with a possible D match to TRBD2 (5 bases). The CDR3 contains 15 residues. Germline values: CDR1 MNHNS, CDR2 SASEGT. Trimming cost V 6 bases and J 4 bases, with 18 bases left between them. This CDR3 is CASRKREAFAETQYF. The CDR3 nucleotides are TGTGCCAGCAGAAAGAGGGAAGCGTTCGCAGAGACCCAGTACTTC.

This chain uses TRBV29-1 with TRBJ2-7; D is undetermined. Per germline, CDR1 SQVTM and CDR2 ANQGSEA. Trimming shortened V by 6 bases and J by 2 bases, and 14 bases separated the two germline ends. CDR3 length equals 13 residues. DNA for the CDR3: TGCAGCGTGGCGTGGGATATTACCTACGAGCAGTACTTC. It is translated as CSVAWDITYEQYF.

V is TRBV29-1 and J is TRBJ2-7; 9 nucleotides agree with TRBD2. V was pared by 2 bases and J by 6 bases, with 5 bases of the junction left unmatched. The CDR3 contains 13 residues. Germline assignment: CDR1 SQVTM and CDR2 ANQGSEA. The CDR3 bases are TGCAGCGTTGAATTTAGCGGGAGATTCGAGCAGTACTTC. Encoded protein: CSVEFSGRFEQYF.

This chain uses TRBV11-2 with TRBJ2-7; 12 bases agree with TRBD2. V trimming: 2 bases; J trimming: 4 bases; junction bases outside the gene matches: 9. Germline V CDR1 and CDR2: SGHAT, FQNNGV. This CDR3 is 17 amino acids long. The CDR3 DNA reads TGTGCCAGCAGCTTATCCCGACTAGCGGGAGACAAATACGAGCAGTACTTC. It codes for CASSLSRLAGDKYEQYF. The whole variable domain, filled in from reference TRBV11-2 and TRBJ2-7, reads EAGVAQSPRYKIIEKRQSVAFWCNPISGHATLYWYQQILGQGPKLLIQFQNNGVVDDSQLPKDRFSAERLKGVDSTLKIQPAKLEDSAVYLCASSLSRLAGDKYEQYFGPGTRLTVT.

This clone was counted ten times or more. The chain is built from TRBV11-3 and TRBJ2-3, with 10 bases matching TRBD2. The germline gives CDR1 SGHNT, CDR2 YENEEA. V gave up 5 bases and J gave up 3 bases; unmatched junction bases: 5. There are 15 residues in the CDR3. This CDR3 reads CASSQAGGPTDTQYF. CDR3 nucleotides: TGTGCCAGCAGCCAAGCGGGAGGGCCGACAGATACGCAGTATTTT.

This chain links TRBV5-7 with TRBJ2-7, with D unclear. TRBV5-7 is flagged as an ORF with uncertain function. This CDR3 region has 13 residues. V lost 7 bases, J lost 0 bases, and 11 bases lay in between. CDR3 sequence: CASSGGSSYEQYF. CDR3 nucleotide sequence: TGTGCCAGCTCTGGCGGAAGCTCCTACGAGCAGTACTTC.

In its sample, this clone is medium-sized. The rearrangement uses TRBV7-8 and TRBJ2-7; TRBD1 matches at 12 bases. The junction had 5 bases not matched to a gene; V was cut back by 5 bases and J by 6 bases. Germline CDR1 is SGHVS and CDR2 is FQNEAQ. The CDR3 totals 14 residues. In DNA form, the CDR3 reads TGTGCCAGCAGCCAGGGACAGGGGGCAGGCGAGCAGTACTTC. It yields the protein CASSQGQGAGEQYF. Full variable domain (rest looked up from reference TRBV7-8 and TRBJ2-7): GAGVSQSPRYKVAKRGQDVALRCDPISGHVSLFWYQQALGQGPEFLTYFQNEAQLDKSGLPSDRFFAERPEGSVSTLKIQRTQQEDSAVYLCASSQGQGAGEQYFGPGTRLTVT.

The chain's CDR3 is CASSPTGGIGEKLFF. The CDR3 nucleotides are TGTGCCAGCAGCCCCACAGGGGGTATTGGTGAAAAACTGTTTTTT. The J gene is TRBJ1-4, the V gene TRBV5-4; 8 nucleotides agree with TRBD1. This CDR3 is built from 15 residues. V lost 4 bases, J lost 7 bases, and 9 bases stayed unmatched. CDR1 SGHNT and CDR2 YYREEE come from the germline V gene (reference sequence).

The CDR3 DNA reads TGTGCCAGCAGTCCCCAGGGGGCGTCCAGGGTGCCCCAGCATTTT. The encoded protein is CASSPQGASRVPQHF. The V gene is TRBV28, the J gene TRBJ1-5; TRBD1 matches 8 bases. This CDR3 region has 15 residues. The germline V gene has CDR1 MDHEN and CDR2 SYDVKM. The trim removed 5 bases at V and 9 bases at J, leaving 12 bases unmatched.

The chain carries TRBV27 and TRBJ1-2; D is unclear. CDR3 length: 14 residues. V lost 5 bases, J lost 0 bases, and 10 bases lay in between. Germline CDR1 and CDR2: MNHEY and SMNVEV (reference sequence). The CDR3 DNA follows: TGTGCCAGCAGTCCGCTATTGACTAACTATGGCTACACCTTC. This gives the protein CASSPLLTNYGYTF.

V and J are TRBV28 and TRBJ1-3; 7 nucleotides match TRBD1. J lost 2 bases, V lost 4 bases, and 2 bases had no gene match. CDR1 is MDHEN, CDR2 SYDVKM, per germline. This CDR3 comprises 14 residues. CDR3 region: CASSWGQPGNTIYF. The CDR3 bases are TGTGCCAGCAGTTGGGGACAGCCTGGAAACACCATATATTTT.

In this sample, this clone turned up many times. J is TRBJ2-1 and V is TRBV5-1; 8 bases line up with TRBD2. CDR1 is SGHRS and CDR2 is YFSETQ in the germline V gene. The CDR3 is made up of 17 amino acids. J gave up 4 bases and V 2 bases, and 11 bases lay outside the gene matches. The CDR3 spells CASSLGAGVGGYNEQFF. The CDR3 DNA follows: TGCGCCAGCAGCTTAGGAGCGGGAGTAGGTGGGTACAATGAGCAGTTCTTC.